The subject of this entry is one T cell receptor (beta chain). The antigen is unknown. The data were taken from a study of T cell responses to AZD1222 COVID-19 vaccine. Study in general: Second-dose schedules of about 4 or about 12 weeks were combined. Study results and limitations: Close to half of all spike-specific TCRs reportedly target regions of the variants that are unmutated.

Repertoires were generated with immunoSEQ multiplex PCR, while TCRdb's copy carries only in-frame clones and drops some. This sample has 100,000 to 150,000 clones, with 70% to 90% found just once. The CDR3 spans 14 residues. From germline, CDR1 is SGHKS and CDR2 YYEKEE (reference sequence). The V and J ends lost 0 bases and 0 bases respectively, with 3 bases between them. The sample consisted of peripheral blood, taken on day 0 of AZD1222 vaccination. The rearrangement joins TRBV5-5 to TRBJ2-2; D is ambiguous. The TCR comes from an adult in good health. The CDR3 reads CASSLGPNTGELFF. In DNA, the CDR3 is TGTGCCAGCAGCTTGGGACCGAACACCGGGGAGCTGTTTTTT.